This is a list of T cell receptor beta chains from one sample in a study of T-cell reconstitution after alpha-beta-depleted transplantation in children. TCRdb redid the calling of the PCR reads with MiXCR, one entry per CDR3 protein. In the table there are approximately 230,000 distinct CDR3 sequences, under 30% of which are singletons. The sample consisted of PBMCs, taken before TCRalphabeta/CD19-depleted stem cell transplant. The source is a girl aged 2 to 10 with Fanconi anemia, due to receive a stem cell transplant. The CDR3 runs from the conserved cysteine through the conserved F or W. D genes are given only for firm matches. Only part of the rows carry a size: once, few, many, or a class if the clone is expanded.

clone_size j_call d_call cdr3_length v_call cdr3_nt cdr3_aa
- TRBJ2-1 - 11 TRBV20-1 TGCAGTGCTAGAGATTTCAAAGGGCAGTTCTTC CSARDFKGQFF
many TRBJ2-1 - 16 TRBV20-1 TGCAGTGCTAGAGGCGCAGGGGGGGGCTCTATTAATGAGCAGTTCTTC CSARGAGGGSINEQFF
many TRBJ2-5 - 14 TRBV20-1 TGCAGTGCTAGTGTAGACGGAACCTCAGGGACCCAGTACTTC CSASVDGTSGTQYF
few TRBJ2-7 TRBD1 13 TRBV20-1 TGCAGTGCTGCACCGGGACAGGGTTACGAGCAGTACTTC CSAAPGQGYEQYF
- TRBJ2-5 - 16 TRBV5-1 TGCGCCAGCAGCTTGGAGTCAGGCTACCACCAAGAGACCCAGTACTTC CASSLESGYHQETQYF
- TRBJ2-5 - 13 TRBV25-1 TGTGCCAGCCCATCCTCAAACCAAGAGACCCAGTACTTC CASPSSNQETQYF
- TRBJ1-1 TRBD1 12 TRBV20-1 TGCAGTGTGACAGGGGGGAACACTGAAGCTTTCTTT CSVTGGNTEAFF
few TRBJ1-5 - 12 TRBV29-1 TGCAGCGTTGGTACCGTGGATCAGCCCCAGCATTTT CSVGTVDQPQHF
many TRBJ2-1 - 12 TRBV12-3/TRBV12-4 TGTGCCAGCAGTTTAGCCAACAATGAGCAGTTCTTC CASSLANNEQFF
- TRBJ1-2 - 15 TRBV20-1 TGCAGTGCTAAACTCCAACAGCGCGCCGTATGGGGCTACACCTTC CSAKLQQRAVWGYTF
- TRBJ2-2 - 15 TRBV25-1 TGTGCCAGCAGTGGTCGGGGGGCAAGAACCGGGGAGCTGTTTTTT CASSGRGARTGELFF
few TRBJ2-7 TRBD1 14 TRBV7-2 TGTGCCAGCAGCTTCCGGGACAGGGGGCGCGAGCAGTACTTC CASSFRDRGREQYF
many TRBJ2-1 TRBD2 14 TRBV12-3/TRBV12-4 TGTGCCAGCAGTTTCGGGAGGGCCAACAATGAGCAGTTCTTC CASSFGRANNEQFF
few TRBJ2-1 TRBD2 17 TRBV13 TGTGCCAGCAGCCTCCGAATAGCGGGGGGGCCAGTGGATGAGCAGTTCTTC CASSLRIAGGPVDEQFF
few TRBJ2-3 - 17 TRBV6-1 TGTGCCAGCACCGGCAGGGCGGGGGCGTCCTACACAGATACGCAGTATTTT CASTGRAGASYTDTQYF
many TRBJ1-1 - 14 TRBV6-5 TGTGCCAGCAGTTGGGGAACGGGGAACACTGAAGCTTTCTTT CASSWGTGNTEAFF
many TRBJ2-1 - 15 TRBV11-2 TGTGCCAGCAGCTTTAACGGGCTCTGGGGCAATGAGCAGTTCTTC CASSFNGLWGNEQFF
- TRBJ2-3 - 15 TRBV29-1 TGCAGCGTTGAATCGGGGCCCCACGGAACAGATACGCAGTATTTT CSVESGPHGTDTQYF
- TRBJ2-7 TRBD2 16 TRBV25-1 TGTGCCAGCAGTGCAAGCGGGGGGCGTTACTCGGGCGAGCAGTACTTC CASSASGGRYSGEQYF
many TRBJ2-5 - 15 TRBV7-3 TGTGCCAGCAGCTTGGCCTTCGGGGTTTCCGAGACCCAGTACTTC CASSLAFGVSETQYF
many TRBJ2-7 TRBD1 17 TRBV20-1 TGCAGTGCTAGAGCGTCGGTATGGGACAGGGGGTACGTCGAGCAGTACTTC CSARASVWDRGYVEQYF
- TRBJ2-5 - 12 TRBV29-1 TGCAGCGTCTACAGGGGAGGGGAGACCCAGTACTTC CSVYRGGETQYF
few TRBJ2-2 TRBD1 13 TRBV5-1 TGCGCCAGCAGCTCTACAGGGGCCGGGGAGCTGTTTTTT CASSSTGAGELFF
- TRBJ2-1 TRBD2 18 TRBV11-2 TGTGCCAGCAGCAAACAGGGGACTAGCCCAAGGGCGGACAATGAGCAGTTCTTC CASSKQGTSPRADNEQFF
many TRBJ2-5 - 14 TRBV12-3/TRBV12-4 TGTGCCAGCAGTTTTGGATGGTTGGGGGAGACCCAGTACTTC CASSFGWLGETQYF
once TRBJ1-1 - 14 TRBV24-1 TGTGCCACCAGTGATCCCAGCAGCTCCAATGAAGCTTTCTTT CATSDPSSSNEAFF
many TRBJ2-5 - 13 TRBV20-1 TGTAAACTAGTCAGACCTGATTTTGAGACCCAGTACTTC CKLVRPDFETQYF
few TRBJ2-1 - 14 TRBV29-1 TGCAGCGACCCCGACAGGCAACTAAGCAATGAGCAGTTCTTC CSDPDRQLSNEQFF
- TRBJ2-1 - 10 TRBV20-1 TGCAGTGCTAGTATCTTTGAGCAGTTCTTC CSASIFEQFF
- TRBJ2-1 TRBD1 14 TRBV7-6 TGTGCCAGCAGCAACGGACAGGGCTACAATGAGCAGTTCTTC CASSNGQGYNEQFF
many TRBJ2-7 TRBD1 15 TRBV30 TGTGCCTGGAGACCCCCCTGGACAGGGGGGGGTGAGCAGTACTTC CAWRPPWTGGGEQYF
many TRBJ2-7 TRBD2 13 TRBV20-1 TGCAGTGCTAGTTCCGGGAGGGACTACGAGCAGTACTTC CSASSGRDYEQYF
many TRBJ2-3 - 11 TRBV20-1 TGCAGTGCTAGCCCCACAGATACGCAGTATTTT CSASPTDTQYF
few TRBJ2-4 - 14 TRBV11-3 TGTGCCAGCAGCTTGGGGGGACCTCAGAACATTCAGTACTTC CASSLGGPQNIQYF
few TRBJ2-3 - 15 TRBV18 TGTGCCAGCTCACCACGAGATTCGGGGACAGATACGCAGTATTTT CASSPRDSGTDTQYF
few TRBJ2-1 TRBD2 16 TRBV7-3 TGTGCCAGCAGCTTAACGCGGACTAGCGGGGGCAATGAGCAGTTCTTC CASSLTRTSGGNEQFF
many TRBJ2-3 TRBD2 15 TRBV7-3 TGTGCCAGCAGCTATGCGGGGGGGCCCACAGATACGCAGTATTTT CASSYAGGPTDTQYF
- TRBJ2-3 - 13 TRBV5-6 TGTGCCAGCAGCTACATCGACACAGATACGCAGTATTTT CASSYIDTDTQYF
many TRBJ2-5 - 13 TRBV20-1 TGCAGTGCTACAGACAGTAAGCAAGAGACCCAGTACTTC CSATDSKQETQYF
many TRBJ2-7 - 13 TRBV28 TGTGCCAGCAGCAGGGACTTATCCTACGAGCAGTACTTC CASSRDLSYEQYF
many TRBJ2-6 - 18 TRBV12-3/TRBV12-4 TGTGCCAGCAGTTTTAGTACGGTCATCCTCTCTGGGGCCAACGTCCTGACTTTC CASSFSTVILSGANVLTF
few TRBJ2-3 TRBD2 15 TRBV5-1 TGCGCCAGCTCCCAACTAGCGGGATCTTCAGATACGCAGTATTTT CASSQLAGSSDTQYF
many TRBJ2-5 TRBD2 14 TRBV20-1 TGCAGTGCTAGAGTACTAGCGGGAGAAGAGACCCAGTACTTC CSARVLAGEETQYF
many TRBJ1-3 - 13 TRBV29-1 TGCAGCGTTATTGGACAGACAGGAAACACCATATATTTT CSVIGQTGNTIYF
many TRBJ2-1 TRBD1 15 TRBV4-2 TGTGCCAGCAGCCAACGGACAGGGAGCGGCAATGAGCAGTTCTTC CASSQRTGSGNEQFF
- TRBJ2-3 - 20 TRBV4-1 TGCGCCAGCAGCCAAGATCGGAGACTGCCAAATTCCGCCTTCACAGATACGCAGTATTTT CASSQDRRLPNSAFTDTQYF
many TRBJ1-5 TRBD1 16 TRBV20-1 TGCAGTGCTAGAGATATTCGACAGGGTGATAGTCAGCCCCAGCATTTT CSARDIRQGDSQPQHF
few TRBJ2-3 - 14 TRBV12-3/TRBV12-4 TGTGCCAGCAGTGCCAGGGGGGTCACAGATACGCAGTATTTT CASSARGVTDTQYF
- TRBJ2-1 - 13 TRBV2 TGTGCCAGCAGTTCCCCGCTAGAGGATGAGCAGTTCTTC CASSSPLEDEQFF
- TRBJ2-7 - 14 TRBV7-9 TGTGCCAGCAGTCTATCGGTAGGGGCCGACGAGCAGTACTTC CASSLSVGADEQYF
- TRBJ2-4 TRBD2 16 TRBV3-1 TGTGCCAGCAGCCGGAAGCTAGCGGTAGCCAAAAACATTCAGTACTTC CASSRKLAVAKNIQYF
many TRBJ2-7 - 15 TRBV28 TGTGCCAGCAGGCATATACAGGGTACTTCCTACGAGCAGTACTTC CASRHIQGTSYEQYF
few TRBJ2-2 TRBD2 16 TRBV7-9 TGTGCCAGCAGCTTTAGCGGGGGGGTGAACACCGGGGAGCTGTTTTTT CASSFSGGVNTGELFF